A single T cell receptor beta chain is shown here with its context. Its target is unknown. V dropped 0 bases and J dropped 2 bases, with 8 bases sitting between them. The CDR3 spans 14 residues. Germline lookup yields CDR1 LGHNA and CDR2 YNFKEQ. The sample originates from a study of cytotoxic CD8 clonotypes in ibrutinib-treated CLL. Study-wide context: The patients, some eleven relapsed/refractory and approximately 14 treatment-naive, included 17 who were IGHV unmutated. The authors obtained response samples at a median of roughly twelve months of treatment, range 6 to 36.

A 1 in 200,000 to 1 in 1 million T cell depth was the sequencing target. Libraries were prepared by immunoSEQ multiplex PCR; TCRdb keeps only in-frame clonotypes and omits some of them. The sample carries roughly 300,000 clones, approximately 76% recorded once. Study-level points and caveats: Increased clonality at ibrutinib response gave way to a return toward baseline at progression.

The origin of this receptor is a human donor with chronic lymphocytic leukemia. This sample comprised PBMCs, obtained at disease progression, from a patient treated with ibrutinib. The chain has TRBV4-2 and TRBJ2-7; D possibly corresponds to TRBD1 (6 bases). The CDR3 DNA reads TGTGCCAGCAGCCAAGATCGACAGGCCTACGAGCAGTACTTC. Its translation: CASSQDRQAYEQYF.